Following are 20 T cell receptor beta chains from one sample sequenced in a study of T-cell reconstitution after alpha-beta-depleted transplantation in children. This sample's TCRbeta library carried unique molecular identifier barcodes. TCRdb independently ran MiXCR on the PCR reads; one entry per CDR3 protein. This table has some 300,000 distinct CDR3 sequences, over 9.5% appearing once. The sequencing here drew on PBMCs, taken before TCRalphabeta/CD19-depleted stem cell transplant. The origin of the receptors is a boy younger than two with acute myeloid leukemia, due to receive a stem cell transplant.

This clonotype was observed at least ten times. The chain is built from TRBV5-1 and TRBJ2-2; a weak D match, TRBD2 (5 bases). V lost 7 bases, J lost 1 base, and 11 bases lay in between. The CDR3 loop spans 14 amino acids. CDR1 is SGHRS, CDR2 YFSETQ, per germline. CDR3 loop: CASWAGRNTGELFF. CDR3 sequence (DNA): TGCGCCAGCTGGGCGGGCCGGAACACCGGGGAGCTGTTTTTT.

This clonotype was counted only a few times. The rearrangement links TRBV18 to TRBJ1-1; possible D gene TRBD1, 5 bases. The CDR3 is made up of 15 amino acids. Trimming removed 4 bases at V and 0 bases at J, with 12 bases between. Germline values: CDR1 KGHSH, CDR2 LQKENI. CDR3 loop: CASSRQGRVNTEAFF. CDR3 in DNA: TGTGCCAGCTCACGGCAAGGCAGGGTGAACACTGAAGCTTTCTTT.

This clonotype was counted ten times or more. The CDR3, as DNA: TGTGCCAGCAGCCTAACGACAGGGAGGAGCGAAAAACTGTTTTTT. As protein: CASSLTTGRSEKLFF. The V call is TRBV14, the J call TRBJ1-4; 7 bases line up with TRBD1. Germline CDR1 is SGHDN and CDR2 is FVKESK. The CDR3 covers 15 residues. V was clipped by 4 bases and J by 8 bases; unmatched bases: 10.

This clonotype was observed a few times. The CDR3 protein is CASSQDPSLEQYF. In DNA, the CDR3 is TGTGCCAGCAGCCAAGATCCCTCCCTGGAGCAGTACTTC. This rearrangement joins TRBV4-2 to TRBJ2-7; no firm D call. Trimming left V 0 bases short and J 7 bases short, with 10 bases between. In germline, CDR1 is LGHNA, CDR2 YNFKEQ. The CDR3 is 13 amino acids.

This clonotype was picked up many times. The V and J genes are TRBV20-1 and TRBJ2-4; D is tentatively TRBD1 or TRBD2 (5 bases each). In germline, CDR1 is DFQATT, CDR2 SNEGSKA (reference sequence). The V and J ends lost 0 bases and 3 bases respectively, with 12 bases between them. The CDR3 runs 15 residues. The CDR3 nucleotides read TGCAGTGCTAGAGATCGATGGGACGACAAAAACATTCAGTACTTC. Its translation is CSARDRWDDKNIQYF.

This clonotype was detected many times. The V gene is TRBV14, the J gene TRBJ2-2, with 9 nucleotides matching TRBD2. Germline CDR1 reads SGHDN; CDR2 reads FVKESK. Trimming at V came to 0 bases and at J to 3 bases, leaving 5 bases not matched to a gene. CDR3 length: 17 amino acids. The CDR3 loop reads CASSQDSLAGYTGELFF. The DNA of the CDR3 is TGTGCCAGCAGCCAAGATTCCCTAGCGGGATACACCGGGGAGCTGTTTTTT.

This clonotype was observed at least ten times. The CDR3 sequence: CASSLGLVQETQYF. Written as DNA, the CDR3 is TGTGCCAGCAGCTTAGGACTAGTCCAGGAGACCCAGTACTTC. The chain employs TRBV7-2 and TRBJ2-5, with D perhaps matching TRBD2 (6 bases). The CDR3 loop spans 14 amino acids. Germline CDR1 reads SGHTA; CDR2 reads FQGNSA. With 1 base removed from V and 5 bases from J, the gap between germline ends came to 11 bases.

This clonotype occurred many times. The chain combines TRBV24-1 with TRBJ2-2; the match to TRBD1 covers 9 bases. The J segment lost 8 bases and the V segment lost 8 bases, leaving 5 bases of the junction unmatched. Looked up from germline, CDR1 is KGHDR and CDR2 is SFDVKD. CDR3 length equals 13 residues. CDR3 in amino acids: CATKQGASGELFF. CDR3 coding DNA: TGTGCCACCAAACAGGGGGCTTCAGGGGAGCTGTTTTTT.

This rearrangement joins TRBV4-2 to TRBJ1-5; 8 nucleotides line up with TRBD1. The CDR3 is 16 residues long. The junction had 7 bases not matched to a gene; V was cut back by 2 bases and J by 4 bases. Germline CDR1 and CDR2: LGHNA and YNFKEQ. The CDR3 is CASSQQGQARNQPQHF. The CDR3 nucleotides read TGTGCCAGCAGCCAACAGGGACAGGCCCGGAATCAGCCCCAGCATTTT.

The chain uses TRBV3-1 and TRBJ1-1, with TRBD1 matching 10 bases. Trimming removed 6 bases from V and 2 bases from J; junction bases left unmatched: 15. This CDR3 comprises 18 residues. CDR1 LGHDT and CDR2 YNNKEL come from the germline V gene (reference sequence). The CDR3 sequence: CASRPNPTGGIRNTEAFF. The CDR3 DNA reads TGTGCCAGCAGACCTAACCCGACAGGGGGCATAAGAAACACTGAAGCTTTCTTT. Using reference TRBV3-1 and TRBJ1-1 for the parts outside the CDR3, the full variable domain is DTAVSQTPKYLVTQMGNDKSIKCEQNLGHDTMYWYKQDSKKFLKIMFSYNNKELIINETVPNRFSPKSPDKAHLNLHINSLELGDSAVYFCASRPNPTGGIRNTEAFFGQGTRLTVV.

There are many counts of this clonotype. DNA for the CDR3: TGCAGTGCTAGTCTAGCGGGATCTGGAAACATTCAGTACTTC. Encoded protein: CSASLAGSGNIQYF. J is TRBJ2-4 and V is TRBV20-1; 9 positions agree with TRBD2. The J segment lost 6 bases and the V segment lost 3 bases, leaving 6 bases of the junction unmatched. Germline V CDR1 and CDR2: DFQATT, SNEGSKA (reference sequence). The CDR3 runs 14 residues.

The table lists this clonotype with a few counts. The chain combines TRBV12-3 or TRBV12-4 with TRBJ1-1, with unresolved D. V gave up 5 bases and J gave up 1 base, with 11 bases separating them. The CDR3 runs to 14 residues. Here the CDR3 reads CASSLRGKNTEAFF. CDR3 DNA: TGTGCCAGCAGTCTCCGCGGGAAGAACACTGAAGCTTTCTTT.

The CDR3 loop reads CASSQDRGGTGELFF. CDR3 DNA sequence: TGCGCCAGCAGCCAAGATAGAGGGGGCACCGGGGAGCTGTTTTTT. The rearrangement links TRBV4-3 to TRBJ2-2, with D maybe TRBD1 (6 bases). The CDR3 totals 15 residues. V was clipped by 0 bases and J by 4 bases, with 9 bases between them. Germline values: CDR1 LGHNA, CDR2 YSLEER.

This clonotype was seen a few times. The CDR3 protein is CASSPSTGPGNTIYF. The DNA of the CDR3 is TGTGCCAGCTCACCGTCGACAGGTCCTGGAAACACCATATATTTT. This chain uses TRBV18 with TRBJ1-3, with D possibly matching TRBD1 (6 bases). Germline V lookup: CDR1 KGHSH, CDR2 LQKENI. The ends were cut back, 3 bases at V and 2 bases at J, with 11 bases in the middle. The CDR3 has 15 amino acids.

This clonotype was seen at least ten times. This chain connects TRBV12-3 or TRBV12-4 to TRBJ1-2, with D perhaps TRBD1 (6 bases). This CDR3 has 16 amino acids. Trimming took off 4 bases at V and 1 base at J, with 16 bases between the two ends. The CDR3 spells CASSSPGQKVNYGYTF. The DNA for the CDR3 is TGTGCCAGCAGTTCCCCTGGACAGAAAGTTAACTATGGCTACACCTTC.

There are many counts of this clonotype. V is TRBV12-3 or TRBV12-4 and J is TRBJ2-7; D remains unclear. The CDR3 consists of 14 residues. V was cut by 6 bases and J by 2 bases, with 14 bases left in between. CDR3 sequence: CASSSSLIPYEQYF. CDR3 bases: TGTGCCAGCAGCTCCTCACTGATACCCTACGAGCAGTACTTC.

This clonotype has a count of ten or more. This chain uses TRBV29-1 with TRBJ1-5; D uncertain. This CDR3 is 12 amino acids long. Trimming took off 5 bases at V and 7 bases at J, with 12 bases between the two ends. CDR1 is SQVTM and CDR2 is ANQGSEA in the germline V gene. CDR3 loop: CSVPKSGQPQHF. Here the CDR3 DNA reads TGCAGCGTTCCCAAATCGGGGCAGCCCCAGCATTTT.

This clonotype was recorded at least ten times. The chain is built from TRBV5-6 and TRBJ2-7; possibly TRBD1 for D (5 bases). Per the germline V gene, CDR1 is SGHDT and CDR2 is YYEEEE. V was shortened by 0 bases and J by 1 base, with 11 bases between the two germline ends. There are 15 residues in the CDR3. In nucleotides, the CDR3 is TGTGCCAGCAGCTTGGCTGGACATACATCCTACGAGCAGTACTTC. It codes for CASSLAGHTSYEQYF.

This clonotype was seen repeatedly, ten times or more. The CDR3 DNA sequence: TGTGCCAGCAGTTTATGGACTAGCGGGGTCTACAATGAGCAGTTCTTC. Amino acids: CASSLWTSGVYNEQFF. The rearrangement uses TRBV28 and TRBJ2-1; 11 nucleotides match TRBD2. The CDR3 runs 16 residues. CDR1 and CDR2 (germline): MDHEN, SYDVKM. Germline trimming cut 0 bases from V and 3 bases from J; bases unmatched to any gene: 1.

This clonotype was detected only a few times. The rearrangement uses TRBV12-3 or TRBV12-4 and TRBJ2-5; 8 bases agree with TRBD2. V lost 3 bases and J lost 1; bases outside the gene matches: 13. The CDR3 contains 18 residues. CDR3 DNA sequence: TGTGCCAGCAGTTTTAGGGTAGATCTAACTAGCGGCCAAGAGACCCAGTACTTC. This sequence encodes CASSFRVDLTSGQETQYF.